Listed below are T cell receptor beta chains from one sample, sequenced in a study of radiotherapy plus CTLA-4 blockade in lung cancer. The method was immunoSEQ multiplex PCR; TCRdb's version includes in-frame clones alone and lacks a portion of them. The sample records some 90,000 clones, approximately 83% being singletons. This material consisted of peripheral blood, taken from a patient treated with radiotherapy plus ipilimumab. The receptors were sampled from a human donor with non-small cell lung cancer who had a partial response to radiotherapy plus ipilimumab. The CDR3 runs from the conserved cysteine through the conserved F or W. Fields, in order: J gene, clone size, D gene, V gene, CDR3 DNA, CDR3 protein. D genes are given only for firm matches. Some rows mark clone size as missing; the rest say once, few, many or name a class of expanded clone.

>TRBJ1-2|.|TRBD1|TRBV27
TGTGCCAGCAGTGAAACACAGAGGGGGCTAGGCTATGGCTACACCTTC
CASSETQRGLGYGYTF
>TRBJ1-1|.|.|TRBV6-1
TGTGCCAGCAGAGTAGACAGCGTCGTTGGCACTGAAGCTTTCTTT
CASRVDSVVGTEAFF
>TRBJ2-1|.|TRBD1|TRBV2
TGTGCCAGGGGACAGGGGATCGATGAGCAGTTCTTC
CARGQGIDEQFF
>TRBJ1-5|.|.|TRBV6-6
TGTGCCAGCAGCCCAGACATGTATAGCAATCAGCCCCAGCATTTT
CASSPDMYSNQPQHF
>TRBJ2-1|.|TRBD2|TRBV7-8
TGTGCCAGCAGCTTAGCCCCGGGACTAGCGGGACAGTGGAGCTACAATGAGCAGTTCTTC
CASSLAPGLAGQWSYNEQFF
>TRBJ1-6|once|TRBD1|TRBV4-3
TGCGCCAGCAGCCAAGATCGGACAGGGTATAATTCACCCCTCCACTTT
CASSQDRTGYNSPLHF
>TRBJ2-1|.|TRBD1|TRBV6-5
TGTGCCAGCAGTCTACAGGGGCTTTACAATGAGCAGTTCTTC
CASSLQGLYNEQFF
>TRBJ2-6|.|.|TRBV19
TGTGCCAGTAGTAAGGGGGGGGGCTCTGGGGCCAACGTCCTGACTTTC
CASSKGGGSGANVLTF
>TRBJ2-5|.|TRBD2|TRBV9
TGTGCCAGCAGCGTAGTGCTAGCGGGAGCAGGAGAGACCCAGTACTTC
CASSVVLAGAGETQYF
>TRBJ1-5|.|TRBD1|TRBV4-1
TGCGCCAGCAGCCAAGACCCGGGACAGGGGGCTAATCAGCCCCAGCATTTT
CASSQDPGQGANQPQHF
>TRBJ2-6|.|.|TRBV9
TGTGCCAGCAGCGCGTATTCTGGGGCCAACGTCCTGACTTTC
CASSAYSGANVLTF
>TRBJ2-2|.|TRBD2|TRBV18
TGTGCCAGCTCACCGACTAGCTGGAACACCGGGGAGCTGTTTTTT
CASSPTSWNTGELFF
>TRBJ1-2|.|TRBD1|TRBV28
TGTGCCAGCAGTTTAAGGGGACAGAACTATGGCTACACCTTC
CASSLRGQNYGYTF
>TRBJ2-1|.|TRBD1|TRBV25-1
TGTGCCAGCAGCCTTAGCGGGGACAGGGGGCAGTTCTTC
CASSLSGDRGQFF
>TRBJ1-1|.|TRBD1|TRBV7-8
TGTGCCAGCAGCTTCGGACAGGGTTGGAACACTGAAGCTTTCTTT
CASSFGQGWNTEAFF
>TRBJ2-1|once|TRBD1|TRBV18
TGTGCCAGCTCACCACGGGACAGGGGGGAGTTCTTC
CASSPRDRGEFF
>TRBJ2-1|.|.|TRBV4-1
TGCGCCAGCAGCCAAGAAAAAGGGGCGGGGACTGCGCCTAATGAGCAGTTCTTC
CASSQEKGAGTAPNEQFF
>TRBJ2-7|.|TRBD2|TRBV7-2
TGTGCCAGCAGCTCCGAGGCTAGCGGGGACTACGAGCAGTACTTC
CASSSEASGDYEQYF
>TRBJ2-3|.|.|TRBV28
TGTGCCAGCAGTTCATTACTTAACACAGATACGCAGTATTTT
CASSSLLNTDTQYF
>TRBJ2-1|.|.|TRBV5-4
TGTGCCAGCAGCTTGCTACAGAATGAGCAGTTCTTC
CASSLLQNEQFF
>TRBJ1-1|.|.|TRBV18
TGTGCCAGCTCACCACTCGGACACACCATGAACACTGAAGCTTTCTTT
CASSPLGHTMNTEAFF
>TRBJ1-2|.|TRBD1|TRBV7-9
TGTGCCAGCAGCCTATCCAGCTCCGGGACAGGGGGCGGAACTTATGGCTACACCTTC
CASSLSSSGTGGGTYGYTF
>TRBJ2-7|.|TRBD2|TRBV4-1
TGCGCCAGCAGCCAAGATCGGGGACTAGCGGGAGCGGGCTCCTACGAGCAGTACTTC
CASSQDRGLAGAGSYEQYF
>TRBJ1-1|.|.|TRBV5-1
TGCGCCAGCAGCTTGCGTGGCCAGGGCCGTGAAGCTTTCTTT
CASSLRGQGREAFF
>TRBJ1-5|few|.|TRBV28
TGTGCCAGCAGAGCAAATCAGCCCCAGCATTTT
CASRANQPQHF
>TRBJ2-1|.|TRBD2|TRBV19
TGTGCCAGTAACCTCGGGGGGGCCGATGAGCAGTTCTTC
CASNLGGADEQFF
>TRBJ2-1|.|.|TRBV28
TGTGCCATCACCCCCGGGAGACTCTCCTACAATGAGCAGTTCTTC
CAITPGRLSYNEQFF
>TRBJ1-2|.|TRBD1|TRBV7-8
TGTGCCAGCAGCCAAAACCCGCCGGGACAGGGCGTGTATGGCTACACCTTC
CASSQNPPGQGVYGYTF
>TRBJ2-7|.|.|TRBV4-1
TGCGCCAGCAGCTGGGCGGAGGCCTACGAGCAGTACTTC
CASSWAEAYEQYF
>TRBJ1-5|.|.|TRBV5-6
TGTGCCAGCAGCTTGTGGGGCAGGGATAGCAATCAGCCCCAGCATTTT
CASSLWGRDSNQPQHF
>TRBJ2-2|.|TRBD1|TRBV28
TGTGCCAGCAGGGGTTCGACAGGGACCACCGGGGAGCTGTTTTTT
CASRGSTGTTGELFF
>TRBJ2-2|.|.|TRBV27
TGTGCCAGCAGTTCATTAAAGGAGGGCCGCACCGGGGAGCTGTTTTTT
CASSSLKEGRTGELFF